Listed here are 3 T cell receptor beta chains from one sample, sequenced in a study of cytomegalovirus exposure and HLA in healthy donors. PCR primers comprised 60 Vbeta and 13 Jbeta primers. Clones were read by immunoSEQ multiplex PCR, and TCRdb kept only the in-frame ones, dropping some. This table holds about 220,000 clones, roughly 83% found once. Source material: PBMCs. These receptors were obtained from a boy aged 2 to 9 in good health and CMV-seronegative.

This chain links TRBV27 with TRBJ2-3, with D maybe TRBD2 (7 bases). This CDR3 has 15 residues. The V and J ends lost 4 bases and 2 bases respectively, with 13 bases between them. The germline gives CDR1 MNHEY, CDR2 SMNVEV (reference sequence). As DNA, the CDR3 is TGTGCCAGCAGTTCCAGGGGAGGGCCCACAGATACGCAGTATTTT. Its protein product is CASSSRGGPTDTQYF.

On this clone: The junction departs from the called germline gene at one end, perhaps through a read error. This rearrangement joins TRBV4-1 to TRBJ2-1; 10 nucleotides match TRBD2. The CDR3 loop spans 16 amino acids. Per the germline V gene, CDR1 is MGHRA and CDR2 is YSYEKL. Here the CDR3 DNA reads TGCACCAGCAGCCAAGATCGGCTAGCGGGAGCCAATGAGCAGTTCTTC. This translates into CTSSQDRLAGANEQFF.

Points on this clone: Other nucleotide sequences in the sample specify the same CDR3. The CDR3 DNA reads as TGTGCCAGCAGCTTAGTGGACAGTAGCAATCAGCCCCAGCATTTT. It yields the protein CASSLVDSSNQPQHF. The chain recombines TRBV7-8 with TRBJ1-5, with a possible D match to TRBD1 (6 bases). CDR1 is SGHVS, CDR2 FQNEAQ, per germline. This CDR3 spans 15 amino acids. V dropped 1 base and J dropped 0 bases, with 7 bases sitting between them. The full variable domain, completed using reference TRBV7-8 and TRBJ1-5, is GAGVSQSPRYKVAKRGQDVALRCDPISGHVSLFWYQQALGQGPEFLTYFQNEAQLDKSGLPSDRFFAERPEGSVSTLKIQRTQQEDSAVYLCASSLVDSSNQPQHFGDGTRLSIL.